A single sample is the source of the 29 T cell receptor beta chains below, sequenced in a study of T cell responses to AZD1222 COVID-19 vaccine. TCRdb's copy holds only in-frame clones and misses some; the assay was immunoSEQ multiplex PCR. The data show under 150,000 clones, about 91% seen once. This sample comprised peripheral blood, obtained on day 0 of AZD1222 vaccination. These receptors were obtained from an adult in good health.

The chain recombines TRBV7-2 with TRBJ2-7; TRBD1 aligns across 8 bases. The V gene's germline CDR1 is SGHTA and CDR2 FQGNSA. There are 13 residues in the CDR3. Trimming took 4 bases from V and 4 from J; bases not matched to a gene: 3. The CDR3, as DNA: TGTGCCAGCAGCTCCTGGACAGGGTACGAGCAGTACTTC. This encodes CASSSWTGYEQYF.

V usage is TRBV5-1 and J usage is TRBJ2-1; D gene unclear. With 0 bases removed from V and 6 bases from J, the gap between germline ends came to 7 bases. Germline loops: CDR1 SGHRS, CDR2 YFSETQ. This CDR3 spans 13 amino acids. In DNA form, the CDR3 reads TGCGCCAGCAGCTTGGAGTTGGGCAATGAGCAGTTCTTC. Its translation: CASSLELGNEQFF.

The V gene is TRBV7-3, the J gene TRBJ2-2; either TRBD1 or TRBD2 may fit D (5 bases each). Germline loops: CDR1 SGHTA, CDR2 FQGTGA. The CDR3 is made up of 14 amino acids. The V and J ends lost 3 bases and 3 bases respectively, with 8 bases between them. The CDR3 sequence: CASSLGPYTGELFF. The CDR3 DNA sequence: TGTGCCAGCAGCTTGGGACCGTACACCGGGGAGCTGTTTTTT.

J is TRBJ2-2 and V is TRBV9; 10 bases agree with TRBD1. J was trimmed by 0 bases and V by 3 bases; bases with no gene match: 8. This CDR3 is built from 18 residues. Germline lookup yields CDR1 SGDLS and CDR2 YYNGEE. The CDR3 protein is CASSARDRGPANTGELFF. CDR3 nucleotide sequence: TGTGCCAGCAGCGCGAGGGACAGGGGACCCGCGAACACCGGGGAGCTGTTTTTT. The full variable domain, in which reference TRBV9 and TRBJ2-2 provide the parts outside the CDR3, is DSGVTQTPKHLITATGQRVTLRCSPRSGDLSVYWYQQSLDQGLQFLIQYYNGEERAKGNILERFSAQQFPDLHSELNLSSLELGDSALYFCASSARDRGPANTGELFFGEGSRLTVL.

The rearrangement joins TRBV19 to TRBJ1-5; no clear D. The CDR3 length is 15 residues. CDR1 LNHDA and CDR2 SQIVND come from the germline V gene (reference sequence). V lost 3 bases and J 0 bases, leaving 9 bases between the germline ends. The CDR3 loop reads CASSILDYSNQPQHF. The CDR3 coding sequence is TGTGCCAGTAGTATCCTCGATTATAGCAATCAGCCCCAGCATTTT.

This clone was recorded a few times. CDR3 DNA sequence: TGTGCCAGCAGCAAGGACAGGGACCGCTACGAGCAGTACTTC. Encoded protein: CASSKDRDRYEQYF. J is TRBJ2-7 and V is TRBV7-8, with 8 bases lining up with TRBD1. Germline CDR1 is SGHVS and CDR2 is FQNEAQ. The CDR3 is 14 residues long. Trimming cost V 5 bases and J 3 bases; bases outside gene matches: 6.

V is TRBV5-4 and J is TRBJ1-4; weak D call: TRBD1 (5 bases). Between the trimmed V and J ends, which lost 3 bases and 7 bases, there was a span of 16 bases. The germline gives CDR1 SGHNT, CDR2 YYREEE (reference sequence). The CDR3 consists of 15 residues. The CDR3 DNA is TGTGCCAGCAGCTCTTGGGACCTCCAAGCTGAAAAACTGTTTTTT. Translated: CASSSWDLQAEKLFF. The whole variable domain, filled in from reference TRBV5-4 and TRBJ1-4, reads ETGVTQSPTHLIKTRGQQVTLRCSSQSGHNTVSWYQQALGQGPQFIFQYYREEENGRGNFPPRFSGLQFPNYSSELNVNALELDDSALYLCASSSWDLQAEKLFFGSGTQLSVL.

V gene TRBV5-1 combines with J gene TRBJ2-2; D is perhaps TRBD1 (6 bases). The CDR3 loop spans 14 amino acids. Between the trimmed V and J ends, which lost 7 bases and 7 bases, there was a span of 17 bases. Germline V CDR1 and CDR2: SGHRS, YFSETQ. The CDR3 reads CASHSSMTGGELFF. The CDR3 nucleotides are TGCGCCAGCCACTCCTCGATGACAGGCGGGGAGCTGTTTTTT.

In nucleotides, the CDR3 is TGCGCCAGCAGCTCCGGCCTGGACAGGAGATTTGGTTTCTTT. Protein sequence: CASSSGLDRRFGFF. This chain links TRBV5-1 with TRBJ1-1; 7 nucleotides agree with TRBD1. The CDR3 contains 14 residues. Germline V lookup: CDR1 SGHRS, CDR2 YFSETQ. Trimming took 3 bases from V and 13 from J; bases not matched to a gene: 15. The complete variable domain, with remaining parts taken from reference TRBV5-1 and TRBJ1-1, reads KAGVTQTPRYLIKTRGQQVTLSCSPISGHRSVSWYQQTPGQGLQFLFEYFSETQRNKGNFPGRFSGRQFSNSRSEMNVSTLELGDSALYLCASSSGLDRRFGFFGQGTRLTVV.

V and J are TRBV3-1 (or the pseudogene TRBV3-2) and TRBJ2-3, with 16 bases identical to TRBD2. This CDR3 is built from 20 residues. J was trimmed by 2 bases and V by 2 bases; bases with no gene match: 10. Germline V gene lookup returns CDR1 LGHDT and CDR2 YNNKEL (reference sequence). CDR3 sequence: CASSQYSGTSGRGLTDTQYF. CDR3 DNA: TGTGCCAGCAGCCAATATTCCGGGACTAGCGGGAGGGGACTCACAGATACGCAGTATTTT.

CDR3 nucleotides: TGCAGCGCCCTTCTAGCTCCTAGCTACAATGAGCAGTTCTTC. It is translated as CSALLAPSYNEQFF. The chain is built from TRBV29-1 and TRBJ2-1; weak D call: TRBD2 (5 bases). This CDR3 is 14 amino acids long. Per the germline V gene, CDR1 is SQVTM and CDR2 is ANQGSEA. The V gene lost 7 bases and the J gene lost 3 bases, with 16 bases spanning the gap.

This chain links TRBV5-1 with TRBJ1-2, with D unresolved. Germline CDR1 reads SGHRS; CDR2 reads YFSETQ. Trimming shortened V by 3 bases and J by 5 bases, and 14 bases separated the two germline ends. The CDR3 totals 14 residues. CDR3 DNA sequence: TGCGCCAGCAGCTCCAGCCCGTTAGTTTATGGCTACACCTTC. Protein product: CASSSSPLVYGYTF.

V usage is TRBV11-2 and J usage is TRBJ1-2; no definite D call. Germline assignment: CDR1 SGHAT and CDR2 FQNNGV. Trimming removed 2 bases at V and 5 bases at J, with 6 bases between. The CDR3 extends over 12 amino acids. The CDR3 DNA follows: TGTGCCAGCAGCTTAATAAAGTATGGCTACACCTTC. Protein sequence: CASSLIKYGYTF.

V gene TRBV28 combines with J gene TRBJ1-5; D gene uncertain. The V and J ends lost 5 bases and 8 bases respectively, with 7 bases between them. From germline, CDR1 is MDHEN and CDR2 SYDVKM. The CDR3 spans 11 residues. CDR3 nucleotide sequence: TGTGCCAGCAGTGTCTGGGAGCCCCAGCATTTT. Its protein is CASSVWEPQHF.

This chain links TRBV5-1 with TRBJ1-3; D is possibly TRBD1 (6 bases). The CDR3 sequence is 14 residues long. Germline V gives CDR1 SGHRS, CDR2 YFSETQ. V shed 1 base and J shed 4 bases, with 9 bases lying between them. The CDR3 bases are TGCGCCAGCAGCTTGACAGGGCACGGAAACACCATATATTTT. Protein product: CASSLTGHGNTIYF.

This clone was found a few times. The V and J genes are TRBV11-2 and TRBJ2-1; D gene unclear. The CDR3 covers 12 residues. Germline CDR1 and CDR2: SGHAT and FQNNGV. The V end lost 5 bases, the J end lost 10 bases, and 12 bases lay between the germline ends. CDR3 DNA sequence: TGTGCCAGCAGCCCCCGGTTGAGGGAGCAGTTCTTC. Its translation: CASSPRLREQFF.

This chain links TRBV4-3 with TRBJ2-7; D might be TRBD2 (6 bases). V was trimmed by 0 bases and J by 4 bases, leaving 13 bases between them. Germline assignment: CDR1 LGHNA and CDR2 YSLEER. This CDR3 contains 15 residues. The CDR3 coding sequence is TGCGCCAGCAGCCAAGATTCAGGAGGGAGATACGAGCAGTACTTC. As protein: CASSQDSGGRYEQYF.

The chain combines TRBV28 with TRBJ2-5; D possibly uses TRBD1 or TRBD2 (5 bases each). V lost 5 bases, J lost 3 bases, and 10 bases lay in between. Germline V CDR1 and CDR2: MDHEN, SYDVKM. The length of the CDR3 is 13 residues. CDR3 nucleotide sequence: TGTGCCAGCAGTCAAGGGACGGAAGAGACCCAGTACTTC. Translated, it gives CASSQGTEETQYF.

The V and J genes are TRBV10-1 and TRBJ2-5; no definite D call. CDR1 is WNHNN and CDR2 is SYGVQD in the germline V gene (reference sequence). The CDR3 length is 15 residues. V shed 4 bases and J shed 4 bases, with 16 bases lying between them. As DNA, the CDR3 is TGCGCCAGCAGTGCCAGTATTGGTCCTGGAGAGACCCAGTACTTC. It is translated as CASSASIGPGETQYF.

The rearrangement links TRBV11-3 to TRBJ2-3; D not resolved. This CDR3 comprises 13 residues. Germline CDR1 SGHNT, CDR2 YENEEA. V was trimmed by 8 bases and J by 2 bases, leaving 11 bases between them. CDR3 protein: CASCGQFTDTQYF. For the CDR3, the DNA is TGTGCCAGCTGTGGCCAGTTCACAGATACGCAGTATTTT. Supplemented by reference TRBV11-3 and TRBJ2-3, the full variable domain reads EAGVVQSPRYKIIEKKQPVAFWCNPISGHNTLYWYLQNLGQGPELLIRYENEEAVDDSQLPKDRFSAERLKGVDSTLKIQPAELGDSAVYLCASCGQFTDTQYFGPGTRLTVL.

V usage is TRBV5-1 and J usage is TRBJ1-2; the match to TRBD1 covers 9 bases. Germline V lookup: CDR1 SGHRS, CDR2 YFSETQ. This CDR3 is 15 amino acids long. Trimming took 2 bases from V and 8 from J; bases not matched to a gene: 10. CDR3 region: CASSFALTGGGGYTF. CDR3 DNA sequence: TGCGCCAGCAGCTTTGCCCTGACAGGGGGAGGCGGCTACACCTTC.

The J gene is TRBJ2-5, the V gene TRBV7-2; 14 nucleotides agree with TRBD2. J lost 1 base, V lost 0 bases, and 1 base had no gene match. The CDR3 extends over 17 amino acids. Germline lookup yields CDR1 SGHTA and CDR2 FQGNSA. CDR3 in amino acids: CASSLAGLAGVQETQYF. CDR3 bases: TGTGCCAGCAGCTTAGCGGGACTAGCGGGGGTCCAAGAGACCCAGTACTTC.

The table lists this clone with a few counts. CDR3: CTRMGASGLPKTYEQYF. For the CDR3, the DNA is TGCACCAGGATGGGTGCTAGCGGGTTACCAAAGACCTACGAGCAGTACTTC. The chain recombines TRBV1 with TRBJ2-7; TRBD2, the table's D call, lacks a check against the DNA. TRBV1 corresponds to a pseudogene. The CDR3 length is 17 residues.

This clone was counted a single time. The rearrangement joins TRBV12-3 or TRBV12-4 to TRBJ2-5; D is unclear. The CDR3 extends over 13 amino acids. V lost 1 base to trimming and J lost 11 bases, with 14 bases between them. CDR3 sequence: CASSLGAWSIQYF. The CDR3 DNA sequence: TGTGCCAGCAGTTTAGGGGCTTGGTCAATTCAGTACTTC.

The chain couples TRBV6-5 to TRBJ1-5; 8 positions match TRBD1. Germline V lookup: CDR1 MNHEY, CDR2 SVGAGI. With 6 bases clipped from V and 6 bases from J, the junction kept 4 bases outside the gene matches. CDR3 length equals 13 residues. The CDR3 loop is CASRGQDSQPQHF. The CDR3 bases are TGTGCCAGCAGGGGACAGGATAGTCAGCCCCAGCATTTT.

This chain uses TRBV7-9 with TRBJ2-7; 7 nucleotides align to TRBD1. Germline loops: CDR1 SEHNR, CDR2 FQNEAQ (reference sequence). J gave up 4 bases and V 4 bases, and 7 bases lay outside the gene matches. This CDR3 has 14 residues. CDR3 DNA sequence: TGTGCCAGCAGCTCGGGACAGCTTAAATACGAGCAGTACTTC. This codes for CASSSGQLKYEQYF.

V is TRBV28 and J is TRBJ1-4; tentatively, D is TRBD1 (5 bases). Trimming took off 3 bases at V and 0 bases at J, with 8 bases between the two ends. Germline V lookup: CDR1 MDHEN, CDR2 SYDVKM. This CDR3 is built from 15 residues. DNA of the CDR3: TGTGCCAGCAGTTTGGGACGGACAACTAATGAAAAACTGTTTTTT. Residues: CASSLGRTTNEKLFF.

This clone has only one observation. This CDR3 is also generated by other DNA sequences in the sample. This rearrangement joins TRBV18 to TRBJ1-5; D is possibly TRBD1 (6 bases). V was shortened by 3 bases and J by 4 bases, with 7 bases between the two germline ends. The length of the CDR3 is 13 residues. In germline, CDR1 is KGHSH, CDR2 LQKENI. CDR3 loop: CASSPQGNQPQHF. The CDR3 nucleotides read TGTGCCAGCTCACCGCAGGGGAATCAGCCCCAGCATTTT. The entire variable domain, with the rest obtained from reference TRBV18 and TRBJ1-5, is as follows: NAGVMQNPRHLVRRRGQEARLRCSPMKGHSHVYWYRQLPEEGLKFMVYLQKENIIDESGMPKERFSAEFPKEGPSILRIQQVVRGDSAAYFCASSPQGNQPQHFGDGTRLSIL.

This clone appeared once. This same CDR3 is encoded by further DNA sequences in the sample. The chain joins TRBV9 to TRBJ1-6; 7 bases agree with TRBD1. This CDR3 spans 14 amino acids. Germline V gives CDR1 SGDLS, CDR2 YYNGEE. The ends lost 0 bases at V and 10 bases at J; junction bases unmatched: 4. In DNA, the CDR3 is TGTGCCAGCAGCGTAGGGCAGGGGGACTCACCCCTCCACTTT. Translation: CASSVGQGDSPLHF.